The 23 T cell receptor beta chains reported below all come from one sample, sequenced in a study of CXCR3-negative and CXCR3-positive naive CD8 T cells. Study-wide points: Compared with CXCR3-negative naive cells, CXCR3-positive naive cells showed more hydrophobic TRB CDR3s.

Libraries of TRB cDNA were made by 5' RACE and carried UMIs. TCRdb derives one entry per CDR3 protein from the 5' RACE reads, leaving out DNA. In all, the sample yields about 150,000 distinct CDR3 sequences. These receptors lack a known antigen. Specimen: naive CXCR3+ CD8+ T cells from blood. Subset noted: CD45RO-CCR7+CD27+CD95- naive CD8+ T cells expressing CXCR3 (TNR3+). These receptors were taken from a human donor in good health. Some clones in this sample may be carry-over from other donors' samples.

V gene TRBV7-9 combines with J gene TRBJ2-1; TCRdb indicates TRBD2, and absent DNA this call remains unverified. CDR1 is SEHNR and CDR2 is FQNEAQ in the germline V gene (reference sequence). The CDR3 sequence is 13 residues long. Here the CDR3 reads CASSLGADQARFF. The complete variable domain, with remaining parts taken from reference TRBV7-9 and TRBJ2-1, reads DTGVSQNPRHKITKRGQNVTFRCDPISEHNRLYWYRQTLGQGPEFLTYFQNEAQLEKSRLLSDRFSAERPKGSFSTLEIQRTEQGDSAMYLCASSLGADQARFFGPGTRLTVL.

The chain combines TRBV9 with TRBJ2-1. The CDR3 sequence is 14 residues long. The germline V gene encodes CDR1 SGDLS and CDR2 YYNGEE. The CDR3 sequence is CASSVGGRLDEQFF. Based on the CDR3 plus reference TRBV9 and TRBJ2-1, the full variable domain is DSGVTQTPKHLITATGQRVTLRCSPRSGDLSVYWYQQSLDQGLQFLIQYYNGEERAKGNILERFSAQQFPDLHSELNLSSLELGDSALYFCASSVGGRLDEQFFGPGTRLTVL.

This rearrangement joins TRBV7-9 to TRBJ2-7; the D call from TCRdb, TRBD2, cannot be confirmed without DNA. The CDR3 is made up of 15 amino acids. Per the germline V gene, CDR1 is SEHNR and CDR2 is FQNEAQ (reference sequence). CDR3: CASSLAPVAGYEQYF.

The rearrangement joins TRBV7-9 to TRBJ2-3; TCRdb calls TRBD2, which cannot be checked without DNA. The CDR3 totals 14 residues. Germline CDR1 is SEHNR and CDR2 is FQNEAQ (reference sequence). CDR3 sequence: CASSRLGEGDTQYF.

This rearrangement joins TRBV4-2 to TRBJ2-5; without DNA, the TCRdb call of TRBD1 cannot be checked. The germline V gene has CDR1 LGHNA and CDR2 YNFKEQ. The CDR3 runs to 15 residues. CDR3 sequence: CASSHLPGPGETQYF.

This sequence joins TRBV29-1 and TRBJ2-7; the TCRdb call, TRBD1, lacks DNA for checking. This CDR3 has 16 amino acids. Germline CDR1 is SQVTM and CDR2 is ANQGSEA. The CDR3 sequence: CSVEDYPTDGGDEQYF.

This chain links TRBV10-1 with TRBJ1-3. Germline values: CDR1 WNHNN, CDR2 SYGVQD (reference sequence). This CDR3 is built from 22 residues. CDR3 sequence reads: CASSLNHGRQGVSVDSGNTIYF.

This rearrangement joins TRBV7-9 to TRBJ2-5; TCRdb calls TRBD2, which cannot be checked without DNA. Looked up from germline, CDR1 is SEHNR and CDR2 is FQNEAQ (reference sequence). The CDR3 consists of 17 residues. The CDR3 sequence: CASSPTGLAGGGETQYF.

This chain joins TRBV5-1 and TRBJ2-5; lacking DNA, the TRBD1 call made by TCRdb goes unchecked. Germline V gene data show CDR1 as SGHRS and CDR2 as YFSETQ. CDR3 length: 15 amino acids. CDR3 loop: CASSTRTGASETQYF.

V gene TRBV28 combines with J gene TRBJ2-7; TCRdb's D gene call, TRBD1, goes unchecked for lack of DNA. This CDR3 is 12 amino acids long. Germline V gene lookup returns CDR1 MDHEN and CDR2 SYDVKM. The CDR3 sequence: CASSPHRGEQYF. Complete variable domain (other parts from reference TRBV28 and TRBJ2-7): DVKVTQSSRYLVKRTGEKVFLECVQDMDHENMFWYRQDPGLGLRLIYFSYDVKMKEKGDIPEGYSVSREKKERFSLILESASTNQTSMYLCASSPHRGEQYFGPGTRLTVT.

The chain carries TRBV7-9 and TRBJ1-6. CDR3 length: 14 residues. Per the germline V gene, CDR1 is SEHNR and CDR2 is FQNEAQ (reference sequence). CDR3 protein: CASSSTSYNSPLHF.

The CDR3 reads CASSLGSSEQYF. The chain links TRBV11-2 to TRBJ2-7. The germline gives CDR1 SGHAT, CDR2 FQNNGV. This CDR3 has 12 amino acids.

The CDR3 loop is CASSFTGNTEAFF. The rearrangement joins TRBV12-3 or TRBV12-4 to TRBJ1-1; TCRdb calls TRBD1, which cannot be checked without DNA. This CDR3 has 13 amino acids.

The chain links TRBV28 to TRBJ1-3. This CDR3 has 15 amino acids. CDR1 and CDR2 (germline): MDHEN, SYDVKM. CDR3 amino acids: CASSVTDSSGNTIYF.

The chain carries TRBV6-2 or TRBV6-3 and TRBJ2-1; TCRdb indicates TRBD1, and absent DNA this call remains unverified. The CDR3 has 17 amino acids. The germline CDR1 and CDR2 sequences are MNHEY and SVGEGT. This chain's CDR3 is CASSYLKPGTERPEQFF.

This chain connects TRBV12-3 or TRBV12-4 to TRBJ1-2; TCRdb indicates TRBD1, and absent DNA this call remains unverified. The CDR3 has 14 residues. CDR3 amino acids: CASSRRDRERGYTF.

The chain joins TRBV15 to TRBJ2-7; TCRdb designates TRBD2, a call that cannot be tested without DNA. Germline CDR1 LNHNV, CDR2 YYDKDF (reference sequence). The CDR3 length is 14 residues. The CDR3 here is CATSRDRGTYEQYF. The whole variable domain, remainder taken from reference TRBV15 and TRBJ2-7, is DAMVIQNPRYQVTQFGKPVTLSCSQTLNHNVMYWYQQKSSQAPKLLFHYYDKDFNNEADTPDNFQSRRPNTSFCFLDIRSPGLGDTAMYLCATSRDRGTYEQYFGPGTRLTVT.

V is TRBV6-1 and J is TRBJ2-7; there is no DNA to check the TCRdb D call of TRBD2. The CDR3 extends over 14 amino acids. Looked up from germline, CDR1 is MNHNS and CDR2 is SASEGT. The CDR3: CASRGEGYSYEQYF.

CDR3: CASSLRQGRSYEQYF. The chain joins TRBV5-5 to TRBJ2-7; absent DNA, TCRdb's TRBD2 call cannot be checked. The CDR3 has 15 amino acids. The V gene's germline CDR1 is SGHKS and CDR2 YYEKEE (reference sequence).

The V gene is TRBV18, the J gene TRBJ1-5; TCRdb lists TRBD1, though no DNA is available to test this call. Looked up from germline, CDR1 is KGHSH and CDR2 is LQKENI. There are 13 residues in the CDR3. The chain's CDR3 is CASSLPSNQPQHF.

The chain is built from TRBV28 and TRBJ2-7; TCRdb indicates TRBD2, and absent DNA this call remains unverified. This CDR3 comprises 15 residues. Germline CDR1 and CDR2: MDHEN and SYDVKM. The chain's CDR3 is CASSFSLAGTYEQYF.

The chain employs TRBV4-1 and TRBJ2-7; with no DNA, the TCRdb D assignment of TRBD1 cannot be verified. The germline CDR1 and CDR2 sequences are MGHRA and YSYEKL. The CDR3 consists of 13 residues. The CDR3 protein is CASSLHGTYEQYF.

The chain employs TRBV2 and TRBJ2-2; TCRdb's assignment of TRBD1 cannot be checked, as there is no DNA. CDR1 is SNHLY, CDR2 FYNNEI, per germline. This CDR3 comprises 15 residues. This CDR3 reads CASRDPDRVVGELFF.